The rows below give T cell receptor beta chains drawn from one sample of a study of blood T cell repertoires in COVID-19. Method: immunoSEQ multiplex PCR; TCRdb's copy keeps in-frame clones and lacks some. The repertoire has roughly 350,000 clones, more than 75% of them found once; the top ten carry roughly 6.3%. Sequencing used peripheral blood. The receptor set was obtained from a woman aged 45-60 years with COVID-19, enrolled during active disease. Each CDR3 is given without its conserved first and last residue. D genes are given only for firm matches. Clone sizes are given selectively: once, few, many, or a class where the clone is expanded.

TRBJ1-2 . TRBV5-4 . ASSQQGPNYGYT
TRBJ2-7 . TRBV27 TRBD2 ASSLKWQGGSYEQY
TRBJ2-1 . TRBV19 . ASSIDAGSYNEQF
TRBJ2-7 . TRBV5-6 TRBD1 ASSFGQASYEQY
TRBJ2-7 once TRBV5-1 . ASTQGRGYEQY
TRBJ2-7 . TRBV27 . ASSLLRGEQY
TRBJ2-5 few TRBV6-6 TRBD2 ASSRRSGSGRETQY
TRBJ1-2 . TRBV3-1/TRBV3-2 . ASSQGQTYGYT
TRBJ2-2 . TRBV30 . AWTESGTGELF
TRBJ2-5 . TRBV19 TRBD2 ASSSGLAGRRQETQY
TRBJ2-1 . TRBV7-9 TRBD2 ASSPRLAGGLDEQF
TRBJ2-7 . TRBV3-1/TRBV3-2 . ASSQTKALVGEQY
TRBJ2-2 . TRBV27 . ASSPRNTGELF
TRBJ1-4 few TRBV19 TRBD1 ASSIPGTVNEKLF
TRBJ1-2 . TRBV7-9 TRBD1 ASSQQGANGYT
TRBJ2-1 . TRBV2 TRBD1 ASSDRDRGHNEQF
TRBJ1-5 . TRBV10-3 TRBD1 AISERDPGTGNQPQH
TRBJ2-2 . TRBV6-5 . ASSSARDVTGELF
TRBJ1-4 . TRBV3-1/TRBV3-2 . ASSHGQFEKLF
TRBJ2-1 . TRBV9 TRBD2 ASSVVGVGTSAYNEQF
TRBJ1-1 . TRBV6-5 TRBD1 ASSLDRGRGTEAF
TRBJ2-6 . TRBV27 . ASRTQGLGTGANVLT
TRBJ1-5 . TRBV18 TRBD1 ASSPGQSNQPQH
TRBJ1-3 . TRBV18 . ASSPVESGSGNTIY
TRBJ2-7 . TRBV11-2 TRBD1 ASSLEPQGAAYEQY
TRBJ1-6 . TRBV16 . ASSQLLGVSPLH
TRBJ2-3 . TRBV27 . ASSFWSGLSTDTQY
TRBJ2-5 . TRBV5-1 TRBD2 ASSLVTALAGAETQY
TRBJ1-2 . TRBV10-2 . ASSEVEGGEYGYT
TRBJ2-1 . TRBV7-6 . ASSLERGRTYNEQF
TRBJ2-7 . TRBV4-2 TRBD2 ASSQDVRGGTWEQY
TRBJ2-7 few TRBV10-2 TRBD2 ASAPRGGSGSEQY
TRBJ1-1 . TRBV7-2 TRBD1 ASSLFYRGKGEAF
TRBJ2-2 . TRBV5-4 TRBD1 ASSLGGTGITGELF
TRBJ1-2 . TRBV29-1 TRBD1 SVEGTGSGYT
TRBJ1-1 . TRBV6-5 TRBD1 ASSIQTGTTEAF
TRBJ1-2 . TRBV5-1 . ASSLGGDYGYT
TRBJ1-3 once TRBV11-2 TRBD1 ASSKGQGSISGNTIY